These T cell receptor beta chains were read from a single sample in a study of CD8 T cells in Susac syndrome. A single record per CDR3 protein comes from TCRdb applying MiXCR to the immunoSEQ multiplex PCR reads. The data contain about 140,000 distinct CDR3 sequences, about 95% of them seen just once; the ten biggest clones take up approximately 0.18%. The sample taken for sequencing was CD8+ T cells from PBMCs. These TCRs come from a human donor with Susac syndrome. CDR3s include the opening cysteine and the closing phenylalanine or tryptophan. Fields, in order: CDR3 DNA, CDR3 protein, clone size, V gene, D gene, J gene. D genes are given only for firm matches. Clone size is shown for a subset of rows, as once, few, many or a class of expanded clone.

TGTGCCAGCAGCTTAGGCGGGGGCGAGGGCTACACCTTC	CASSLGGGEGYTF	NA	TRBV11-2	NA	TRBJ1-2
TGTGCCATCGGAATACAGCGCTCTGGGGCCAACGTCCTGACTTTC	CAIGIQRSGANVLTF	NA	TRBV2	NA	TRBJ2-6
TGTGCCACCAGCGATGCGGGGGAAAAGGATCAGCCCCAGCATTTT	CATSDAGEKDQPQHF	NA	TRBV24-1	NA	TRBJ1-5
TGCAGCGTTGTGAGCAGCTCGAACACCGGGGAGCTGTTTTTT	CSVVSSSNTGELFF	NA	TRBV29-1	NA	TRBJ2-2
TGTGCCAGCAGCTTCGGGACAGGGGATGTGACCCAGTACTTC	CASSFGTGDVTQYF	NA	TRBV14	TRBD1	TRBJ2-5
TGCGCCAGCAGCCAAGAAGGGGAGAGGGGGTGGCAGTACTTC	CASSQEGERGWQYF	NA	TRBV4-1	NA	TRBJ2-7
TGTGCCAGCAGCCCCCAGGGGGCGCGTTACAATGAGCAGTTCTTC	CASSPQGARYNEQFF	NA	TRBV7-9	TRBD1	TRBJ2-1
TGTGCCTTCGGCGGGGCAGGAATTTACAATGAGCAGTTCTTC	CAFGGAGIYNEQFF	NA	TRBV30	NA	TRBJ2-1
TGCAGCGTTGAGGACAGCGCTGAAGCTTTCTTT	CSVEDSAEAFF	NA	TRBV29-1	NA	TRBJ1-1
TGTGCCAGCAGCTTCGGTGGGACAGTTAGTTATGGCTACACCTTC	CASSFGGTVSYGYTF	NA	TRBV5-4	TRBD1	TRBJ1-2
TGCAGTGCCCTCGGGACTACAAACTACGAGCAGTACTTC	CSALGTTNYEQYF	NA	TRBV20-1	TRBD2	TRBJ2-7
TGTGCCAGCAGTTTTTCGGGAGTTACAGATACGCAGTATTTT	CASSFSGVTDTQYF	NA	TRBV12-3/TRBV12-4	NA	TRBJ2-3
TGTGCCAGCACCAAATTGAGGTGGGGGAACACTGAAGCTTTCTTT	CASTKLRWGNTEAFF	NA	TRBV7-2	NA	TRBJ1-1
TGCAGTGCTAGTTGGCTAGCGGTCAATGAGCAGTTCTTC	CSASWLAVNEQFF	once	TRBV20-1	TRBD2	TRBJ2-1
TGCGCCAGCAGCTTGGGGCAGGGATACACTGAAGCTTTCTTT	CASSLGQGYTEAFF	once	TRBV5-1	NA	TRBJ1-1
TGCAGCGTTTCAGTCCGGGACAGGGGGCGCGAGCAGTACTTC	CSVSVRDRGREQYF	NA	TRBV29-1	TRBD1	TRBJ2-7
TGTGCCAGCAGCCCGGGGACTAGCGGGAGGAATAATGAGCAGTTCTTC	CASSPGTSGRNNEQFF	NA	TRBV3-1	TRBD2	TRBJ2-1
TGTGCCAGCAGTTTCAGCGGGGCAGAAAACATTCAGTACTTC	CASSFSGAENIQYF	NA	TRBV27	TRBD2	TRBJ2-4
TGTGCCAGCCTCGGGGTGGGGGCGAGCTATGGCTACACCTTC	CASLGVGASYGYTF	NA	TRBV4-2	NA	TRBJ1-2
TGTGCCAGCAGTTTGCGCGGTCCCCCCTACGAGCAGTACTTC	CASSLRGPPYEQYF	NA	TRBV28	NA	TRBJ2-7
TGCAGTGCTAGAGAACGGCAGTACGAGCAGTACTTC	CSARERQYEQYF	NA	TRBV20-1	NA	TRBJ2-7
TGTGCCAGCAGGGGGGACAGGTCAGACAATGAGCAGTTCTTC	CASRGDRSDNEQFF	NA	TRBV11-2	TRBD1	TRBJ2-1
TGTGCCAGCAGCAAAGGCAGGGGACGGGCCAAAAACATTCAGTACTTC	CASSKGRGRAKNIQYF	NA	TRBV21-1	NA	TRBJ2-4
TGTGCCAGCAGCCCCCTCAGAACCGGGGAGCTGTTTTTT	CASSPLRTGELFF	NA	TRBV28	NA	TRBJ2-2
TGTGCCAGCAGCCCCTCATCTACCGAAACCAACTACGAGCAGTACTTC	CASSPSSTETNYEQYF	NA	TRBV13	NA	TRBJ2-7
TGTGCCAGCAGCCCCGGCGGCTATGGCTACACCTTC	CASSPGGYGYTF	NA	TRBV7-9	NA	TRBJ1-2
TGTGCCAGCAGCCCCGGGGGGACAGGGTTCGGCTACACCTTC	CASSPGGTGFGYTF	NA	TRBV4-2	TRBD1	TRBJ1-2
TGTGCCAGCAGCCCATCGTCCCTACTATTGAACACTGAAGCTTTCTTT	CASSPSSLLLNTEAFF	NA	TRBV11-2	NA	TRBJ1-1
TGTGCCAGCAAGGGTAGACTGACCGGGGAGCTGTTTTTT	CASKGRLTGELFF	NA	TRBV6-5	NA	TRBJ2-2
TGTGCCTGGAAGATCGGCGCCCCAGGGGCCCAGTACTTC	CAWKIGAPGAQYF	NA	TRBV30	NA	TRBJ2-5
TGTGCCAGCAGTGAGCGAGCCCCCCAAGAGACCCAGTACTTC	CASSERAPQETQYF	NA	TRBV25-1	NA	TRBJ2-5
TGTGCCAGCAGTACCCGAGGAGATGGCACAGATACGCAGTATTTT	CASSTRGDGTDTQYF	NA	TRBV12-3/TRBV12-4	NA	TRBJ2-3
TGTGCCAGCAGTCCCCTACAGGGGGGAGGCTACGAGCAGTACTTC	CASSPLQGGGYEQYF	once	TRBV2	TRBD1	TRBJ2-7
TGTGCCACCCAATCGGCGGGAGCGAGGTCCTACAATGAGCAGTTCTTC	CATQSAGARSYNEQFF	NA	TRBV15	TRBD2	TRBJ2-1
TGCAGCGTTGAGCGTTTGGGGTGGGGGAGGAACCAAGAGACCCAGTACTTC	CSVERLGWGRNQETQYF	NA	TRBV29-1	NA	TRBJ2-5
TGTGCCAGCAGCTCGACTAGCGGCGTTTCCTACGAGCAGTACTTC	CASSSTSGVSYEQYF	NA	TRBV7-9	TRBD2	TRBJ2-7
TGTGCCAGCAGCTCCAGCCCGGTAGGCGGGGAGCTGTTTTTT	CASSSSPVGGELFF	NA	TRBV5-6	NA	TRBJ2-2
TGTGCCACCAGCAGGACGGAGTCAGCCGATGAAAAACTGTTTTTT	CATSRTESADEKLFF	NA	TRBV15	NA	TRBJ1-4
TGTGCCAGCAACCTGACCCCCCAAGAGACCCAGTACTTC	CASNLTPQETQYF	NA	TRBV6-2/TRBV6-3	NA	TRBJ2-5
TGTGCCAGCTTCGCCCCATCTTCACGAGAGACCCAGTACTTC	CASFAPSSRETQYF	NA	TRBV18	NA	TRBJ2-5
TGTGCCAGCAGCTCGAATGGACTAGCGGGAGGGAAGTACTTC	CASSSNGLAGGKYF	once	TRBV5-4	TRBD2	TRBJ2-7
TGTGCCAGCAGCCAAGAGACGGAGAGTTATGCGGGGGGCTCCTACAATGAGCAGTTCTTC	CASSQETESYAGGSYNEQFF	NA	TRBV3-1	TRBD2	TRBJ2-1
TGTGCCACCAGTGATGGAACAGGGGGCGCGCACTACGAGCAGTACTTC	CATSDGTGGAHYEQYF	NA	TRBV24-1	TRBD1	TRBJ2-7
TGCGCCAGCAGCCCCGAGCCGGGGGCCCGTAATCAGCCCCAGCATTTT	CASSPEPGARNQPQHF	once	TRBV4-1	NA	TRBJ1-5